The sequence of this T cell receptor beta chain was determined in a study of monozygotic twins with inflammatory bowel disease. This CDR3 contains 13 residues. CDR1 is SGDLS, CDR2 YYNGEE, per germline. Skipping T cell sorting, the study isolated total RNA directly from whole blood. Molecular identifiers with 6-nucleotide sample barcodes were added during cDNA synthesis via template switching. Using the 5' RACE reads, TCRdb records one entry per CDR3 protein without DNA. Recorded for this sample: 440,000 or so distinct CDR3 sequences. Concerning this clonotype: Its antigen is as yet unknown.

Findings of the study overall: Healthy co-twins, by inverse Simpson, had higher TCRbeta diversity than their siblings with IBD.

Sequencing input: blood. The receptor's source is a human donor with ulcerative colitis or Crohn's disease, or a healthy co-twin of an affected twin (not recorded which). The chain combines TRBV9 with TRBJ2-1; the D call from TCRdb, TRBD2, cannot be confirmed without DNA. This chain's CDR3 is CASSGTSINEQFF.